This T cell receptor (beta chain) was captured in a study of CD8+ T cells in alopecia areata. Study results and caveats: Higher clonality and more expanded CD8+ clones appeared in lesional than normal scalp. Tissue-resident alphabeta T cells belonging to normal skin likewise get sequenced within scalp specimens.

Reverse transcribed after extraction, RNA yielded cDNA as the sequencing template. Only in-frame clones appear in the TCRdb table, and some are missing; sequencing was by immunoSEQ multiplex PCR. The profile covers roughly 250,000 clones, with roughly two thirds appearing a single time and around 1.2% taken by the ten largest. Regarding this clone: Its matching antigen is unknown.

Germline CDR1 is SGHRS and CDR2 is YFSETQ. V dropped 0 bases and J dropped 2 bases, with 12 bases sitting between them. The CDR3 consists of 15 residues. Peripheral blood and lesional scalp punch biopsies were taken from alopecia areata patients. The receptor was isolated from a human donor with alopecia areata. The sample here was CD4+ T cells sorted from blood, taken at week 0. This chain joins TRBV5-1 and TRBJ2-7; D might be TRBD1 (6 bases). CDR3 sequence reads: CASSLASGTPYEQYF. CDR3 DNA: TGCGCCAGCAGCTTGGCATCCGGGACACCCTACGAGCAGTACTTC.